The 32 T cell receptor beta chains listed next were all sequenced from one sample in a study of T-cell reconstitution after alpha-beta-depleted transplantation in children. Library preparation (for TCRbeta) was performed with unique molecular identifiers. Each CDR3 protein is one row after TCRdb ran MiXCR on the PCR reads. The data hold hundreds of thousands of distinct CDR3 sequences, with under 15% observed a single time. This material consisted of PBMCs, mostly from graft donor cells, taken 360 days after TCRalphabeta/CD19-depleted stem cell transplant. The receptors here all came from a male patient younger than 18 who had a stem cell transplant for acute myeloid leukemia, so the T cells may come from the graft donor.

Only a few counts were recorded for this clonotype. This rearrangement joins TRBV27 to TRBJ2-7; D may match TRBD1 or TRBD2 (6 bases each). Trimming stripped 6 bases from V and 2 bases from J, with 17 bases between. Germline V gene sequence: CDR1 MNHEY, CDR2 SMNVEV (reference sequence). This CDR3 has 15 amino acids. DNA of the CDR3: TGTGCCAGCAGCCCCCCGGGGGCGCAACCCTACGAGCAGTACTTC. It translates to CASSPPGAQPYEQYF.

The chain joins TRBV21-1 to TRBJ2-6; the tabulated D call, TRBD1, remains unverified against the DNA. TRBV21-1 is an annotated pseudogene. This CDR3 comprises 15 residues. The CDR3 loop is CASTSEGLGANVLTF. The CDR3 nucleotides read TGTGCCAGCACCTCAGAGGGGTTGGGGGCCAACGTCCTGACTTTC.

This clonotype was counted ten times or more. The chain combines TRBV18 with TRBJ2-1; no reliable D call. V lost 8 bases to trimming and J lost 0 bases, with 14 bases between them. In germline, CDR1 is KGHSH, CDR2 LQKENI. This CDR3 has 15 amino acids. This CDR3 is CASSPALSSYNEQFF. In nucleotides, the CDR3 is TGTGCCAGCAGCCCCGCCTTGAGCTCCTACAATGAGCAGTTCTTC.

In this sample, this clonotype turned up many times. This chain links TRBV7-2 with TRBJ2-3, with D possibly TRBD2 on 6 matching bases. Trimming cost V 0 bases and J 2 bases, with 9 bases left between them. Looked up from germline, CDR1 is SGHTA and CDR2 is FQGNSA. The CDR3 is 15 amino acids. In DNA form, the CDR3 reads TGTGCCAGCAGCTTAGCTAGCGGAGCCACAGATACGCAGTATTTT. It encodes CASSLASGATDTQYF.

This clonotype has a handful of counts. The genes are TRBV27 and TRBJ2-7; no reliable D call. This CDR3 spans 14 amino acids. Germline assignment: CDR1 MNHEY and CDR2 SMNVEV (reference sequence). The V end lost 2 bases, the J end lost 0 bases, and 8 bases lay between the germline ends. As DNA, the CDR3 is TGTGCCAGCAGTTTAGTAGTGGGCTCCTACGAGCAGTACTTC. It encodes CASSLVVGSYEQYF.

This clonotype was seen a few times. The CDR3 protein is CASTHHRGNTGELFF. DNA for the CDR3: TGTGCCAGCACCCATCACAGGGGGAACACCGGGGAGCTGTTTTTT. This chain uses TRBV11-2 with TRBJ2-2, with 7 bases matching TRBD1. Trimming removed 7 bases from V and 1 base from J; junction bases left unmatched: 6. This CDR3 region has 15 residues. Per the germline V gene, CDR1 is SGHAT and CDR2 is FQNNGV.

The J gene is TRBJ1-2, the V gene TRBV19, with 8 bases matching TRBD1. The CDR3 covers 12 residues. Unmatched junction bases numbered 2, after V lost 4 bases and J lost 7 bases. The V gene's germline CDR1 is LNHDA and CDR2 SQIVND (reference sequence). In DNA form, the CDR3 reads TGTGCCAGTAGTAGCACAGGGGGTGGCTACACCTTC. Its translation: CASSSTGGGYTF.

Details on this clonotype: The junction does not match germline at one end; this may be a read error. The chain has TRBV7-9 and TRBJ2-1; TRBD2 agrees at 10 bases. CDR1 and CDR2 (germline): SEHNR, FQNEAQ (reference sequence). This CDR3 has 15 amino acids. CDR3 loop: CASSSRRVLAGNRVF. CDR3 in DNA: TGTGCCAGCAGCTCCCGACGCGTACTAGCGGGAAATCGGGTCTTC.

The chain joins TRBV5-1 to TRBJ2-7; D gene unclear. The germline CDR1 and CDR2 sequences are SGHRS and YFSETQ. With 0 bases removed from V and 3 bases from J, the gap between germline ends came to 10 bases. The CDR3 sequence is 14 residues long. CDR3 residues: CASSLEPGIYEQYF. CDR3 DNA sequence: TGCGCCAGCAGCTTGGAGCCAGGTATCTACGAGCAGTACTTC.

The chain uses TRBV4-3 and TRBJ2-5; D may be TRBD2 (6 bases). The CDR3 length is 14 residues. CDR1 LGHNA and CDR2 YSLEER come from the germline V gene. V was cut by 3 bases and J by 5 bases, with 13 bases left in between. The CDR3 DNA is TGCGCCAGCAGCCACAATGGCGGGGAGGAGACCCAGTACTTC. Translation gives CASSHNGGEETQYF.

This clonotype was counted at least ten times. The gene calls are TRBV5-1 and TRBJ2-7; 9 nucleotides match TRBD2. The CDR3 spans 14 residues. CDR1 is SGHRS and CDR2 is YFSETQ in the germline V gene. J was trimmed by 4 bases and V by 6 bases; bases with no gene match: 8. In nucleotides, the CDR3 is TGCGCCAGCATGCGTAGCGGGAGCGAATACGAGCAGTACTTC. Amino acid sequence: CASMRSGSEYEQYF.

The sample holds a few counts of this clonotype. The V and J genes are TRBV29-1 and TRBJ2-2; D unresolved. Germline assignment: CDR1 SQVTM and CDR2 ANQGSEA. CDR3 length: 11 residues. V lost 5 bases, J lost 8 bases, and 9 bases lay in between. The CDR3 here is CSVKDLGELFF. CDR3 DNA: TGCAGCGTTAAGGACCTGGGGGAGCTGTTTTTT.

Note on this clonotype: Relative to the germline gene, one junction end is altered; a read error may explain this. This chain uses TRBV7-7 with TRBJ2-2, with TRBD2 identical over 7 bases. CDR1 and CDR2 (germline): SSHAT, FNYEAQ (reference sequence). CDR3 length: 14 amino acids. CDR3: CASSSAGAPGELFF. CDR3 coding DNA: TGTGCTAGCAGCTCGGCGGGAGCGCCCGGGGAGCTGTTTTTT.

The sample holds a few counts of this clonotype. This chain joins TRBV27 and TRBJ1-3; no clear D. CDR3 length: 13 amino acids. V shed 6 bases and J shed 4 bases, with 10 bases lying between them. Germline-derived CDR1 and CDR2 are MNHEY and SMNVEV (reference sequence). The CDR3 sequence is CASRPTTGNTIYF. The CDR3 DNA reads as TGTGCCAGCAGGCCTACCACCGGAAACACCATATATTTT.

The chain links TRBV29-1 to TRBJ2-1; 9 bases fit TRBD2. With V trimmed by 6 bases and J by 4 bases, 7 bases remained unmatched. This CDR3 is built from 14 residues. Germline CDR1 reads SQVTM; CDR2 reads ANQGSEA. DNA for the CDR3: TGCAGCGTCTCCCTAGCGGGGCCTTACAATGAGCAGTTCTTC. This translates into CSVSLAGPYNEQFF.

This clonotype was counted between two and nine times. V usage is TRBV28 and J usage is TRBJ1-2, with D possibly being TRBD1 (5 bases). The CDR3 consists of 15 residues. Germline V gene data show CDR1 as MDHEN and CDR2 as SYDVKM. The V and J ends lost 0 bases and 1 base respectively, with 9 bases between them. In nucleotides, the CDR3 is TGTGCCAGCAGTTTATGGGGGCCCCTTAACTATGGCTACACCTTC. Residues: CASSLWGPLNYGYTF.

This rearrangement joins TRBV28 to TRBJ1-4, with D possibly TRBD1 on 5 matching bases. The CDR3 has 14 residues. The germline V gene encodes CDR1 MDHEN and CDR2 SYDVKM. V lost 3 bases, J lost 7 bases, and 12 bases lay in between. The CDR3 nucleotides are TGTGCCAGCAGTTTTGTGGGGCCGGGTGAAAAACTGTTTTTT. Protein product: CASSFVGPGEKLFF. Together with reference TRBV28 and TRBJ1-4, the CDR3 gives the full variable domain: DVKVTQSSRYLVKRTGEKVFLECVQDMDHENMFWYRQDPGLGLRLIYFSYDVKMKEKGDIPEGYSVSREKKERFSLILESASTNQTSMYLCASSFVGPGEKLFFGSGTQLSVL.

This clonotype appeared once. V gene TRBV28 combines with J gene TRBJ2-7; D not certain. This CDR3 spans 13 amino acids. Germline V gives CDR1 MDHEN, CDR2 SYDVKM. The V end lost 9 bases, the J end lost 6 bases, and 18 bases lay between the germline ends. Here the CDR3 reads CASFGQALSEQYF. In nucleotides, the CDR3 is TGTGCCAGTTTCGGGCAGGCTTTGTCCGAGCAGTACTTC.

This clonotype was recorded once. The chain employs TRBV6-2 or TRBV6-3 and TRBJ1-5, with D possibly matching TRBD1 (5 bases). Germline lookup yields CDR1 MNHEY and CDR2 SVGEGT. V lost 11 bases and J lost 8, with 13 bases in between. CDR3 length equals 11 residues. CDR3 sequence: CAHGDGEPQHF. Written as DNA, the CDR3 is TGTGCCCATGGGGACGGTGAGCCCCAGCATTTT.

The V and J genes are TRBV5-1 and TRBJ1-2; D perhaps matches TRBD1 (6 bases). The CDR3 has 13 residues. V lost 4 bases, J lost 8 bases, and 15 bases lay in between. From germline, CDR1 is SGHRS and CDR2 YFSETQ. CDR3 sequence: CASSPSTGRGYTF. In nucleotides, the CDR3 is TGCGCCAGCAGCCCGAGCACAGGGCGAGGCTACACCTTC.

This clonotype was found many times. In DNA, the CDR3 is TGTGCCAGCAGTTTTTGGCGGGGGGGTATACAAGAGACCCAGTACTTC. Protein sequence: CASSFWRGGIQETQYF. V gene TRBV27 combines with J gene TRBJ2-5; TRBD2 matches 9 bases. The CDR3 has 16 amino acids. The V and J ends lost 3 bases and 2 bases, in that order; junction bases with no gene match: 7. The germline gives CDR1 MNHEY, CDR2 SMNVEV (reference sequence).

The gene calls are TRBV5-1 and TRBJ2-7, with 11 bases aligning to TRBD2. The germline CDR1 and CDR2 sequences are SGHRS and YFSETQ. The CDR3 consists of 12 residues. Germline trimming cut 4 bases from V and 10 bases from J; bases unmatched to any gene: 4. The CDR3 DNA sequence: TGCGCCAGCAGCAGGGGACTAGCGGTCCAGTACTTC. It is translated as CASSRGLAVQYF.

The chain carries TRBV7-8 and TRBJ2-7; 7 positions match TRBD2. There are 15 residues in the CDR3. Germline trimming cut 4 bases from V and 6 bases from J; bases unmatched to any gene: 12. CDR1 and CDR2 from the germline V gene are SGHVS and FQNEAQ. The CDR3 region is CASSSEGLLLIEQYF. The DNA of the CDR3 is TGTGCCAGCAGCTCAGAGGGACTACTTTTAATCGAGCAGTACTTC.

This clonotype showed up just a few times. The rearrangement joins TRBV29-1 to TRBJ1-2; D remains unclear. The CDR3 length is 11 residues. Germline V lookup: CDR1 SQVTM, CDR2 ANQGSEA. V was trimmed by 6 bases and J by 2 bases, leaving 7 bases between them. The CDR3 DNA sequence: TGCAGCGTCGGGTTCAACTATGGCTACACCTTC. This gives the protein CSVGFNYGYTF.

This clonotype has a handful of counts. This chain links TRBV4-3 with TRBJ2-1; D remains ambiguous. The CDR3 contains 16 residues. V lost 0 bases, J lost 9 bases, and 18 bases lay in between. The germline CDR1 and CDR2 sequences are LGHNA and YSLEER. CDR3: CASSQDGQWNPSEQFF. For the CDR3, the DNA is TGCGCCAGCAGCCAAGACGGGCAGTGGAATCCGAGTGAGCAGTTCTTC.

The genes are TRBV4-3 and TRBJ2-7, with D perhaps matching TRBD2 (5 bases). The CDR3 is 12 residues long. Deletions cut 3 bases from V and 6 bases from J, with 9 bases between. Germline V lookup: CDR1 LGHNA, CDR2 YSLEER. DNA for the CDR3: TGCGCCAGCAGCCAGGCGGGTGGCGAGCAGTACTTC. Translating it yields CASSQAGGEQYF.

This clonotype was picked up a small number of times. The chain has TRBV9 and TRBJ2-1; 7 bases are shared with TRBD2. Germline V gene data show CDR1 as SGDLS and CDR2 as YYNGEE. V lost 0 bases and J lost 4; bases outside the gene matches: 7. The CDR3 is 16 amino acids. CDR3 amino acids: CASSVGRERGYNEQFF. CDR3 DNA: TGTGCCAGCAGCGTAGGGCGGGAGAGAGGATACAATGAGCAGTTCTTC.

This clonotype was detected many times. The CDR3 nucleotides read TGTGCCTGGAGACTAGAAATCCAGTTCTTC. This sequence encodes CAWRLEIQFF. The rearrangement joins TRBV30 to TRBJ2-1, with TRBD2 as a possible D gene (5 bases). CDR1 and CDR2 (germline): GTSNPN, SVGIG (reference sequence). V was pared by 3 bases and J by 13 bases, with 10 bases between. This CDR3 has 10 residues.

This clonotype was picked up a small number of times. The chain has TRBV7-6 and TRBJ2-3, with 9 bases lining up with TRBD2. Germline V gene data show CDR1 as SGHVS and CDR2 as FNYEAQ. J gave up 0 bases and V 6 bases, and 7 bases lay outside the gene matches. The CDR3 is made up of 16 amino acids. CDR3 bases: TGTGCCAGCAGTCGAATTAGCGGGAGAAGCACAGATACGCAGTATTTT. As protein: CASSRISGRSTDTQYF.

The rearrangement links TRBV18 to TRBJ2-7; weak D call: TRBD2 (6 bases). Germline CDR1 is KGHSH and CDR2 is LQKENI. V lost 2 bases, J lost 0 bases, and 14 bases lay in between. This CDR3 spans 16 amino acids. CDR3 sequence (DNA): TGTGCCAGCTCACCAGGACTAACGCGCAGCTCCTACGAGCAGTACTTC. This encodes CASSPGLTRSSYEQYF. Full variable domain (rest looked up from reference TRBV18 and TRBJ2-7): NAGVMQNPRHLVRRRGQEARLRCSPMKGHSHVYWYRQLPEEGLKFMVYLQKENIIDESGMPKERFSAEFPKEGPSILRIQQVVRGDSAAYFCASSPGLTRSSYEQYFGPGTRLTVT.

The chain couples TRBV5-1 to TRBJ2-1; TRBD2 matches 8 bases. Germline CDR1 is SGHRS and CDR2 is YFSETQ. J gave up 4 bases and V 0 bases, and 6 bases lay outside the gene matches. The CDR3 has 16 residues. This CDR3 is CASSLVSGRVYNEQFF. CDR3 nucleotide sequence: TGCGCCAGCAGCTTGGTGAGCGGGAGAGTATACAATGAGCAGTTCTTC. The whole variable domain, remainder taken from reference TRBV5-1 and TRBJ2-1, is KAGVTQTPRYLIKTRGQQVTLSCSPISGHRSVSWYQQTPGQGLQFLFEYFSETQRNKGNFPGRFSGRQFSNSRSEMNVSTLELGDSALYLCASSLVSGRVYNEQFFGPGTRLTVL.

The chain employs TRBV5-1 and TRBJ2-2; 9 bases are shared with TRBD2. This CDR3 contains 17 residues. Trimming took 0 bases from V and 5 from J; bases not matched to a gene: 8. Germline V gene sequence: CDR1 SGHRS, CDR2 YFSETQ. The CDR3 coding sequence is TGCGCCAGCAGCTTGGGAAGTAGCGGGAGAGGGACCGGGGAGCTGTTTTTT. As protein: CASSLGSSGRGTGELFF.